This T cell receptor (beta chain) was documented in a study of cytomegalovirus exposure and HLA in healthy donors. Study results and caveats: Segments of the TCR beta V type were, in most cases, productive about 87% or about 30% of the time in an earlier analysis. Confirmation was obtained in vitro that a few CMV-associated chains are specific for CMV antigens.

PCR used 60 Vbeta primers and 13 Jbeta primers. Only in-frame clones appear in the TCRdb table, and some are missing; sequencing was by immunoSEQ multiplex PCR. The sample shows tens of thousands of clones, around 80% of them seen only once. Per germline, CDR1 MNHEY and CDR2 SMNVEV (reference sequence). With 6 bases removed from V and 0 bases from J, the gap between germline ends came to 15 bases. There are 15 residues in the CDR3. Comments on this clone: Its cognate antigen is unknown.

Sequences were obtained from PBMCs. This chain uses TRBV27 with TRBJ2-7; D is possibly TRBD2 (6 bases). This receptor was obtained from a male donor in good health and CMV-seropositive. The CDR3 bases are TGTGCCAGCAGCCGCGGGACCCTCAGCTCCTACGAGCAGTACTTC. This translates into CASSRGTLSSYEQYF.